This entry features one T cell receptor (beta chain) sequence. Its antigen is as yet unknown. This specimen belongs to a study of response to subunit inactivated influenza vaccine. Study outcomes and limitations: Authors suggested each seasonal influenza vaccination recruits few new T cells.

TCRdb used MiXCR to reprocess the RT-PCR reads, holding one entry per CDR3 protein. Of 800,000 or so distinct CDR3 sequences in the sample, 20% to 25% were seen once. The ends lost 4 bases at V and 7 bases at J; junction bases unmatched: 15. The CDR3 spans 16 residues. In germline, CDR1 is SGHRS, CDR2 YFSETQ. The receptor was isolated from a man aged 50 to 60 who received an inactivated influenza vaccine. The J gene is TRBJ2-7, the V gene TRBV5-1; TRBD1 aligns across 9 bases. The sample consisted of PBMCs from blood, taken less than 6 days after vaccination. CDR3 sequence (DNA): TGCGCCAGCAGCCCTTACGACAGGGGGGCTATGTGGGAGCAGTACTTC. Protein product: CASSPYDRGAMWEQYF.